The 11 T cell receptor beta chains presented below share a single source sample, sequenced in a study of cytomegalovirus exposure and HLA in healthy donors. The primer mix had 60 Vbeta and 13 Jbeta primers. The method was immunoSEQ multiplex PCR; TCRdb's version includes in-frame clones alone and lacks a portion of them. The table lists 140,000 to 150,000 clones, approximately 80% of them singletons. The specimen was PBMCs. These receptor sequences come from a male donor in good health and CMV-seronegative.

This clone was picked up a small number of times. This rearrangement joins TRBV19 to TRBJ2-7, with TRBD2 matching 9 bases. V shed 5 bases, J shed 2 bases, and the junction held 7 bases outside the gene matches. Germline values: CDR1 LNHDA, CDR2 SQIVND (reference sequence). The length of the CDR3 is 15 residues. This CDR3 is CASSWTLAGPYEQYF. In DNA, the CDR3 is TGTGCCAGTAGTTGGACCCTAGCGGGGCCCTACGAGCAGTACTTC.

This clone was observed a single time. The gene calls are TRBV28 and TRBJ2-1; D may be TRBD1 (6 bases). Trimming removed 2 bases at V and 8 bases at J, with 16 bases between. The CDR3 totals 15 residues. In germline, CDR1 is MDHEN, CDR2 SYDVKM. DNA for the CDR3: TGTGCCAGCAGTTTAGAACAGGGTCTTGGGGATGAGCAGTTCTTC. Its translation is CASSLEQGLGDEQFF. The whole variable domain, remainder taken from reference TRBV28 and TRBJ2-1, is DVKVTQSSRYLVKRTGEKVFLECVQDMDHENMFWYRQDPGLGLRLIYFSYDVKMKEKGDIPEGYSVSREKKERFSLILESASTNQTSMYLCASSLEQGLGDEQFFGPGTRLTVL.

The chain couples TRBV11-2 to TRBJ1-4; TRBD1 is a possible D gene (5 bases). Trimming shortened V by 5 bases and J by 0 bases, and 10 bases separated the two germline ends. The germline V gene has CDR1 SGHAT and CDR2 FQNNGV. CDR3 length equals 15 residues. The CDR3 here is CASSPRQSTNEKLFF. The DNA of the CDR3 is TGTGCCAGCAGCCCAAGACAGTCAACTAATGAAAAACTGTTTTTT.

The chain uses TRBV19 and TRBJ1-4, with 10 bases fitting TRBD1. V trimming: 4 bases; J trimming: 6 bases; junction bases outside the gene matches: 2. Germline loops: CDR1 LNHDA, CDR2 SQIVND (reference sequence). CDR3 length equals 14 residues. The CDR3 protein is CASSTGQGYEKLFF. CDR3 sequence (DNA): TGTGCCAGTAGTACGGGACAGGGGTATGAAAAACTGTTTTTT.

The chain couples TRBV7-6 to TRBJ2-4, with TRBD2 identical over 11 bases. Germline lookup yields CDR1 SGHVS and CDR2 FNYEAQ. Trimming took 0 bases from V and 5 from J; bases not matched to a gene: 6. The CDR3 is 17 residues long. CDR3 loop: CASSLAVAGGPQNIQYF. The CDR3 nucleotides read TGTGCCAGCAGCTTAGCGGTAGCGGGGGGGCCCCAAAACATTCAGTACTTC.

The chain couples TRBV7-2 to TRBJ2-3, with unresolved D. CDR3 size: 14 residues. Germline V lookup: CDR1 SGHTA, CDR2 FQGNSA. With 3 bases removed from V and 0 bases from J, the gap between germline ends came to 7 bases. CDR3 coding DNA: TGTGCCAGCAGCTTCGTCTTTAGCACAGATACGCAGTATTTT. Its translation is CASSFVFSTDTQYF.

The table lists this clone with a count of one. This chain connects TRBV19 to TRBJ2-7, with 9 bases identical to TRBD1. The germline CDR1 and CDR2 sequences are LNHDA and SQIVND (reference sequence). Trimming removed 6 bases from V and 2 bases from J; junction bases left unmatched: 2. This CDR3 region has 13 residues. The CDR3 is CASRDRGAYEQYF. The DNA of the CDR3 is TGTGCCAGTAGGGACAGGGGCGCCTACGAGCAGTACTTC.

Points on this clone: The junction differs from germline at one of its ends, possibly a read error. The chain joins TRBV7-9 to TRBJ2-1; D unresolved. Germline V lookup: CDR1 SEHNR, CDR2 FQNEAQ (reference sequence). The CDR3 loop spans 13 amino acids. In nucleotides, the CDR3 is TGTTCCAGCACCTATGACGAGCGACATGAGCAGTTCTTC. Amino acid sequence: CSSTYDERHEQFF.

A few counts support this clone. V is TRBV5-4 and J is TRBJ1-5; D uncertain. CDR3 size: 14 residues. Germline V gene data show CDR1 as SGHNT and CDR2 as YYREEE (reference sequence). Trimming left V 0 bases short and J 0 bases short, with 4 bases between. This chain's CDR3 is CASSLAGSNQPQHF. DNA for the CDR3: TGTGCCAGCAGCTTGGCGGGTAGCAATCAGCCCCAGCATTTT.

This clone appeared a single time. CDR3 in DNA: TGCAGCGGGCGAACAGGGGGCTGGCAAGAGACCCAGTACTTC. This gives the protein CSGRTGGWQETQYF. The chain has TRBV29-1 and TRBJ2-5; 9 positions match TRBD1. This CDR3 comprises 14 residues. CDR1 and CDR2 from the germline V gene are SQVTM and ANQGSEA. After removal of 7 bases from V and 2 bases from J, the junction contained 8 bases not matched to a gene. The variable domain in full, with the rest retrieved from reference TRBV29-1 and TRBJ2-5, is SAVISQKPSRDICQRGTSLTIQCQVDSQVTMMFWYRQQPGQSLTLIATANQGSEATYESGFVIDKFPISRPNLTFSTLTVSNMSPEDSSIYLCSGRTGGWQETQYFGPGTRLLVL.

CDR3 DNA: TGTGCCAGCAGCTTAGGGAAAAGGGGGGCTTTCTTT. Its protein is CASSLGKRGAFF. The chain employs TRBV7-8 and TRBJ1-1; D is perhaps TRBD1 (6 bases). This CDR3 region has 12 residues. V shed 1 base and J shed 11 bases, with 11 bases lying between them. In germline, CDR1 is SGHVS, CDR2 FQNEAQ.